The entry below describes one T cell receptor beta chain. This sample was taken from a study of OX40 agonist ivuxolimab in advanced cancers. For the study at large: Patients took ivuxolimab, an agonistic anti-OX40 (CD134) antibody.

Deletions cut 0 bases from V and 2 bases from J, with 12 bases between. The CDR3 has 16 residues. Germline V gene sequence: CDR1 SGHRS, CDR2 YFSETQ. Autoimmune disease history or systemic immunosuppression led to patient exclusion. Using immunoSEQ multiplex PCR, the repertoire was profiled, and TCRdb retains in-frame clones only, with some absent. Of 60,000 to 90,000 clones in the sample, 87% were seen once. The receptor's source is an adult with an advanced solid tumor such as melanoma, head and neck, liver or kidney cancer. The chain joins TRBV5-1 to TRBJ1-3, with D hard to call. Sequencing used CD4+ or CD8+ T cells sorted from blood, obtained in a trial of the OX40 agonist ivuxolimab. The CDR3 DNA follows: TGCGCCAGCAGCTTGGCCCCAGTCCGGACTGGAAACACCATATATTTT. Its translation is CASSLAPVRTGNTIYF.